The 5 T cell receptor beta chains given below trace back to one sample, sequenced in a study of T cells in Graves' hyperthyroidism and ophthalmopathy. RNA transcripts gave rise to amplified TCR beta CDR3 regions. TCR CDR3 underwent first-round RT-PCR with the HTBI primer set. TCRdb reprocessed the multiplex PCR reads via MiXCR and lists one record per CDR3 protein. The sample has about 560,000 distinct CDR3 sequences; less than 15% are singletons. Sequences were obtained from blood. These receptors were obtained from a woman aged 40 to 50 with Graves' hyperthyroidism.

In DNA, the CDR3 is TGCAGTGCTAGGGAGGACAGTTCAAATCAGCCCCAGCATTTT. Its translation is CSAREDSSNQPQHF. J is TRBJ1-5 and V is TRBV20-1, with a tentative D call TRBD1 (6 bases). The V gene's germline CDR1 is DFQATT and CDR2 SNEGSKA (reference sequence). The CDR3 runs 14 residues. Between the trimmed V and J ends, which lost 3 bases and 4 bases, there was a span of 13 bases.

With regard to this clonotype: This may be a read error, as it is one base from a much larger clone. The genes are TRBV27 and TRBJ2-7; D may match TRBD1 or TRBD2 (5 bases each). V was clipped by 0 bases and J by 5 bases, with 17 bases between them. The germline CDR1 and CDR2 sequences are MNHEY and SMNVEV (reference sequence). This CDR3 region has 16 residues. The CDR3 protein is CASSLSPGRGGHEQYF. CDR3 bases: TGTGCCAGCAGTTTATCGCCCGGACGGGGCGGGCACGAGCAGTACTTC.

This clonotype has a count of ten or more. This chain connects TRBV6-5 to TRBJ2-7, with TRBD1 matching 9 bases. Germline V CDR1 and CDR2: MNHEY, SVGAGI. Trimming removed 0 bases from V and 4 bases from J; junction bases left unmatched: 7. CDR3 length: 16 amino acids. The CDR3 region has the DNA TGTGCCAGCAGTTACTCTCCGGGACAGGGCTCTTACGAGCAGTACTTC. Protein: CASSYSPGQGSYEQYF.

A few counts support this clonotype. CDR3 sequence: CASSQEGGYLYF. The CDR3 DNA reads as TGTGCCAGCAGCCAAGAGGGCGGGTATCTGTACTTC. This sequence joins TRBV3-1 and TRBJ2-5, with a weak D call TRBD2 (5 bases). From germline, CDR1 is LGHDT and CDR2 YNNKEL (reference sequence). This CDR3 contains 12 residues. V dropped 0 bases and J dropped 13 bases, with 12 bases sitting between them.

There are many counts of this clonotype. The CDR3 nucleotides read TGTGCCAGCTCACCGCTGAGGACAGATGAAGCTTTCTTT. Protein product: CASSPLRTDEAFF. This chain joins TRBV18 and TRBJ1-1; possible D gene TRBD1, 6 bases. CDR1 and CDR2 (germline): KGHSH, LQKENI. The CDR3 sequence is 13 residues long. The germline V and J ends were trimmed by 3 bases and 7 bases, with 12 bases remaining between them.